The source of this TCR beta chain is a study of T cell changes during pregnancy in multiple sclerosis. This clone was seen a single time. The sample has other DNA sequences that encode this CDR3 too. Germline-derived CDR1 and CDR2 are SGHRS and YFSETQ. The CDR3 sequence is 15 residues long. Germline trimming cut 0 bases from V and 4 bases from J; bases unmatched to any gene: 1. Repertoires were generated with immunoSEQ multiplex PCR, while TCRdb's copy carries only in-frame clones and drops some. The sample yields roughly 79,000 clones, 75% to 95% seen once. V gene TRBV5-1 combines with J gene TRBJ2-7; 13 nucleotides agree with TRBD2. The input for sequencing was CD4+ T cells from peripheral blood mononuclear cells, taken before pregnancy. This sequence originates from a female donor with multiple sclerosis, enrolled in a pregnancy study. The CDR3: CASSLGTSGSYEQYF. CDR3 nucleotide sequence: TGCGCCAGCAGCTTGGGGACTAGCGGGAGTTACGAGCAGTACTTC.